A selection of T cell receptor beta chains follows, all from one sample in a study of beta chain features in type 1 diabetes. Profiled with immunoSEQ multiplex PCR; TCRdb holds only in-frame clones, not every one. The sample has about 150,000 clones; roughly 50% are singletons. The sequenced material came from Tregs from blood. These receptors all stem from a man between 18 and 29 years old in good health. Each CDR3 is given without its conserved first and last residue.

>12|TRBJ2-2|TRBV7-3
ASSLWQGSGELF
>12|TRBJ1-4|TRBV6-5
ASTTTRGGEKLF
>12|TRBJ1-2|TRBV7-9
ASTPMGASYGYT
>11|TRBJ1-1|TRBV28
ASRLQGGWRAF
>13|TRBJ1-4|TRBV18
ASSPTGSRNEKLF
>15|TRBJ2-1|TRBV4-1
ASSQDSGTVTYNEQF
>13|TRBJ2-3|TRBV7-9
ASSPRRYPTDTQY
>14|TRBJ2-3|TRBV6-6
ASKGTSGQITDTQY
>14|TRBJ1-6|TRBV28
ASSLLGGFDHSPLH
>14|TRBJ2-1|TRBV9
ASSRGGRGAYNEQF
>11|TRBJ1-5|TRBV29-1
SVEDGAGQPQH
>12|TRBJ1-2|TRBV7-2
ASSLTRTGPGYT
>16|TRBJ2-7|TRBV7-2
ASSSRLAGAQKRYEQY
>9|TRBJ1-2|TRBV7-9
ASSLTGVYT
>11|TRBJ2-1|TRBV10-3
AISGREGVEQF
>12|TRBJ1-1|TRBV5-5
ASSSTTGGTEAF